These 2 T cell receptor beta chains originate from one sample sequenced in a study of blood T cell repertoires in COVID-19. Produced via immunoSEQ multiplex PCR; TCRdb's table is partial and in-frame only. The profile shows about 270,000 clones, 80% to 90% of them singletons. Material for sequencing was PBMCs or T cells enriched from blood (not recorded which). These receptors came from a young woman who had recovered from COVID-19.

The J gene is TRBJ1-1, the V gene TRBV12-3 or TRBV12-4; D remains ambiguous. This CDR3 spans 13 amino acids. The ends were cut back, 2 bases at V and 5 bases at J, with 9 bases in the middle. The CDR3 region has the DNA TGTGCCAGCAGTTTATTGACGGGGACTGAAGCTTTCTTT. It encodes CASSLLTGTEAFF.

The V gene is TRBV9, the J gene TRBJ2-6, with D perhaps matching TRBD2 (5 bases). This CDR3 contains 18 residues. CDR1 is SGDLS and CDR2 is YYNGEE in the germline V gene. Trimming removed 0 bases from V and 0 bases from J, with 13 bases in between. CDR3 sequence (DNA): TGTGCCAGCAGCGTAGCTTTTGGACTCGGCTCTGGGGCCAACGTCCTGACTTTC. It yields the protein CASSVAFGLGSGANVLTF.